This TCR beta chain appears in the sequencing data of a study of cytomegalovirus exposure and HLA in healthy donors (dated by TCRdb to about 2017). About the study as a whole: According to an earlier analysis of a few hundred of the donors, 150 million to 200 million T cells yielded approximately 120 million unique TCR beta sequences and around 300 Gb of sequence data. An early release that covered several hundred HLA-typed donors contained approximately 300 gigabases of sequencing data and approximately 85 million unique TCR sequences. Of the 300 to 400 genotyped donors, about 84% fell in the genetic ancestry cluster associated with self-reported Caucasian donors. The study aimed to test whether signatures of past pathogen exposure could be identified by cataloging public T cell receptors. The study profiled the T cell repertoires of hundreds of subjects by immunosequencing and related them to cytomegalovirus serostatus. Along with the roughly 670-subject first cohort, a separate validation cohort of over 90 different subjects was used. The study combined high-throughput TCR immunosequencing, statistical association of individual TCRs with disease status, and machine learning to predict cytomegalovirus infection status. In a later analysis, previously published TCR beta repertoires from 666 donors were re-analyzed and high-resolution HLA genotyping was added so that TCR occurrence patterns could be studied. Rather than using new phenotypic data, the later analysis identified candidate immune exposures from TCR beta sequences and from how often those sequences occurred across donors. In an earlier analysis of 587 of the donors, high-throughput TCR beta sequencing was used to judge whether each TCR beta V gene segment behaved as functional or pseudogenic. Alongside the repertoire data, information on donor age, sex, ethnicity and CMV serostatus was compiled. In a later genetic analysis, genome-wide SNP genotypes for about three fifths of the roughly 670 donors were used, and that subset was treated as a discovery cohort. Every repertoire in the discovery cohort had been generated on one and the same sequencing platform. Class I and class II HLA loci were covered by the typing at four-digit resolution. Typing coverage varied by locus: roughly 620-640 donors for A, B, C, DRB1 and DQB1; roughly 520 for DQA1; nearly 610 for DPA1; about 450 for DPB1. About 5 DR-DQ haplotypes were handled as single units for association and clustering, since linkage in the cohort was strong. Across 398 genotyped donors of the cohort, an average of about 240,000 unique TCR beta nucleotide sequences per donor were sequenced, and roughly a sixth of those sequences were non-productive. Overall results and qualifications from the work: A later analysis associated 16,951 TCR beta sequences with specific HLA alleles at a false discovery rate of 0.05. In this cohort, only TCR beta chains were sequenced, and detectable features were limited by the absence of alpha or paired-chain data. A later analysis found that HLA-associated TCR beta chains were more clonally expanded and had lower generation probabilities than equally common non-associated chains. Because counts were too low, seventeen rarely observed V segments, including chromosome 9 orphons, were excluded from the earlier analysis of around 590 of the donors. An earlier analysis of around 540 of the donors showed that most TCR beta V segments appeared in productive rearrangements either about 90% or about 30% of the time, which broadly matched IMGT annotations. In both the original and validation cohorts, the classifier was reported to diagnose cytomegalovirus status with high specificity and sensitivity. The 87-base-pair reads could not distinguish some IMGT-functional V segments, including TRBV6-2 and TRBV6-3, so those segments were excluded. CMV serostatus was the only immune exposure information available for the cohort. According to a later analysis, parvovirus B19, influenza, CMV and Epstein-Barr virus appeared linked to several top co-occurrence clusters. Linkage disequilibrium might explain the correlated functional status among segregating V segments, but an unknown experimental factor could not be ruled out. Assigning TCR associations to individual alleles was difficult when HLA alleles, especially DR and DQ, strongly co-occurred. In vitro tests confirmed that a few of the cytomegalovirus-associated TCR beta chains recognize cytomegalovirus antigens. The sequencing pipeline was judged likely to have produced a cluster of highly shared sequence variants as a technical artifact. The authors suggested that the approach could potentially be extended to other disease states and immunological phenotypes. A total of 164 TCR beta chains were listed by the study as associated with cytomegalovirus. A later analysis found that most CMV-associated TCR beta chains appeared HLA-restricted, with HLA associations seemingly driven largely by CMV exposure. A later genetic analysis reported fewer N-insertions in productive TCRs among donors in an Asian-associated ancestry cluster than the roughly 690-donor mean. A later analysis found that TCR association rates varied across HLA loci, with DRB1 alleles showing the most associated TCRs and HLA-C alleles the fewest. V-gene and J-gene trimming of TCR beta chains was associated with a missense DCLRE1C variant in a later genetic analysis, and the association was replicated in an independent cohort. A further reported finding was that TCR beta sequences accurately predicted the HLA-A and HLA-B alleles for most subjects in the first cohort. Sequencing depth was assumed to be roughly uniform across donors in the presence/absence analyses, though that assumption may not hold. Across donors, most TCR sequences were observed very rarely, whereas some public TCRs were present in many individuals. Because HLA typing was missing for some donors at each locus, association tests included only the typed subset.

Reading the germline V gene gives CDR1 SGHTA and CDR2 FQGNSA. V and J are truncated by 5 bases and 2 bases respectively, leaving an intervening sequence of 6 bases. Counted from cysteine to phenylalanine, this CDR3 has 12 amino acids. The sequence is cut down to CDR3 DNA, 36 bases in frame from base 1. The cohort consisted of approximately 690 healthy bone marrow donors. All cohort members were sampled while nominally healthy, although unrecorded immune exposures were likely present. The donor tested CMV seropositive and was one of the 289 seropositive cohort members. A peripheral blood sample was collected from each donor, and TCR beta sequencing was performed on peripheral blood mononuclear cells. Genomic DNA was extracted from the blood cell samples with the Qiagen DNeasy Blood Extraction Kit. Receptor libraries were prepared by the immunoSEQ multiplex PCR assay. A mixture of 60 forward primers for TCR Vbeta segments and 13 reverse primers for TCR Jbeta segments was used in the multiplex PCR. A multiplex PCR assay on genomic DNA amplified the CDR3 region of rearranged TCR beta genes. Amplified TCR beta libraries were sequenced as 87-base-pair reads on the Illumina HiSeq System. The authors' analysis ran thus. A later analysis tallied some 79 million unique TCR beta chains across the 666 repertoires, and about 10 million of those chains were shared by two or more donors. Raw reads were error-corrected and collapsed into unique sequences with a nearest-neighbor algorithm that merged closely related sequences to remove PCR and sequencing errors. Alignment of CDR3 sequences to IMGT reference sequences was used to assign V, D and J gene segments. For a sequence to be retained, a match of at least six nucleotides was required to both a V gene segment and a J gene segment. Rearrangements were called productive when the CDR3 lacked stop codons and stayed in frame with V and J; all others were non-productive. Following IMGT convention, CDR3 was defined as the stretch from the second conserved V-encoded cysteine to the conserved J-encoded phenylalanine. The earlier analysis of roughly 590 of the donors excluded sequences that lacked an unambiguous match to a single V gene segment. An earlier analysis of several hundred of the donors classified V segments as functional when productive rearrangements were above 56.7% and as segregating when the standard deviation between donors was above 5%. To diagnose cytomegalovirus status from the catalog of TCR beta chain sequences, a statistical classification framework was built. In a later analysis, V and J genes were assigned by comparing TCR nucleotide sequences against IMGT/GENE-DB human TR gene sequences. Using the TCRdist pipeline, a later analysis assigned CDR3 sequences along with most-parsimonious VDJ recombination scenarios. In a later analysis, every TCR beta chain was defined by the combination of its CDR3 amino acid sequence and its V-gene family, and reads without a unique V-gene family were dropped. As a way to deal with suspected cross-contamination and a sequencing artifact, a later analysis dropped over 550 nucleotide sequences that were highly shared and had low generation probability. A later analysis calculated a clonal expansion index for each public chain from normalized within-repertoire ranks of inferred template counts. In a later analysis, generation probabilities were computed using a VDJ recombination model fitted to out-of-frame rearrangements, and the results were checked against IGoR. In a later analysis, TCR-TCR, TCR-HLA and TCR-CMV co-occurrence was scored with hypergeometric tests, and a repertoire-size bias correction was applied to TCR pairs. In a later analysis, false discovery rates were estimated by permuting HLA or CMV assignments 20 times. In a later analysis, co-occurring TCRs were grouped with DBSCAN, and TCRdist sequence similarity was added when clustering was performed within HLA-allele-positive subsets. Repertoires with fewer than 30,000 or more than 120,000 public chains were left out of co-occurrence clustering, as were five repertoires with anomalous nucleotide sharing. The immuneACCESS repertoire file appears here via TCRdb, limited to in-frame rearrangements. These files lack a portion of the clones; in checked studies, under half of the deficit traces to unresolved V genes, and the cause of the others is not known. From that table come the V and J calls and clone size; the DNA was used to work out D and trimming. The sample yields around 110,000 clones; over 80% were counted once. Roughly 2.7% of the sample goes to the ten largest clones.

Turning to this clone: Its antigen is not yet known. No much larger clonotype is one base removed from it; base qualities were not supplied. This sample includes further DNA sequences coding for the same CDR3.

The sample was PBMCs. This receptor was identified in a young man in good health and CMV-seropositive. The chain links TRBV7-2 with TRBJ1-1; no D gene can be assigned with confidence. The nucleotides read TGTGCCAGCAGCCTTACTAACACTGAAGCTTTCTTT. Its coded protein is CASSLTNTEAFF.